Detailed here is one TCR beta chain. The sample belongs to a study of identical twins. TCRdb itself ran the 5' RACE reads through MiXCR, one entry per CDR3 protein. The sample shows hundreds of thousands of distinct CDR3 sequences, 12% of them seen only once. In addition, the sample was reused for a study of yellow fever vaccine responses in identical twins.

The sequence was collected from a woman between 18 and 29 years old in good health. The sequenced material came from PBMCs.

CDR3 in DNA: TGTGCCAGCAGCTTAGATTGGCTAGCCCACACCGGGGAGCTGTTTTTT. It yields the protein CASSLDWLAHTGELFF. The genes are TRBV7-9 and TRBJ2-2; tentative D call: TRBD2 (5 bases). The CDR3 has 16 amino acids. V was trimmed by 1 base and J by 3 bases, leaving 12 bases between them. CDR1 and CDR2 (germline): SEHNR, FQNEAQ (reference sequence).